The next 32 T cell receptor beta chains were all read from a single sample in a study of cytomegalovirus exposure and HLA in healthy donors (TCRdb year 2017). Receptor amplification or capture employed the immunoSEQ multiplex PCR assay. For the multiplex PCR, a mixture combining 60 forward primers for TCR Vbeta segments and 13 reverse primers for TCR Jbeta segments was used. Entries here come from immuneACCESS through TCRdb and include only in-frame sequences with V and J called. Some clones fail to appear in such tables; in the studies checked, an unresolved V gene covers under half of the shortfall, and the cause of the remainder is unknown. The sample table records about 140,000 clones; over 60% of these occur just once. The ten largest account for 6.5% of the sample. Sequencing used PBMCs. Every receptor here comes from a woman aged 55-70 years in good health and CMV-seronegative.

Here the CDR3 reads CASSKTTGANTEAFF. CDR3 coding DNA: TGTGCCAGCAGCAAGACCACAGGGGCGAACACTGAAGCTTTCTTT. The chain has TRBV21-1 and TRBJ1-1; TRBD1, the table's D call, was not compared with the DNA. TRBV21-1 is described as a pseudogene. This CDR3 spans 15 amino acids.

The rearrangement uses TRBV5-1 and TRBJ2-5; D unresolved. Germline CDR1 reads SGHRS; CDR2 reads YFSETQ. This CDR3 region has 12 residues. The V end was cut by 0 bases, the J end by 5 bases, with 5 bases between. The CDR3 loop reads CASSLGQETQYF. As DNA, the CDR3 is TGCGCCAGCAGCTTGGGCCAGGAGACCCAGTACTTC.

The chain employs TRBV5-1 and TRBJ2-3, with D uncertain. Trimming removed 0 bases at V and 0 bases at J, with 8 bases between. Germline values: CDR1 SGHRS, CDR2 YFSETQ. The CDR3 contains 15 residues. The CDR3 here is CASSLAPLSTDTQYF. The CDR3 DNA reads TGCGCCAGCAGCTTGGCCCCCCTCAGCACAGATACGCAGTATTTT.

CDR3 loop: CASTLGGAMNTEAFF. CDR3 sequence (DNA): TGTGCCAGCACCCTAGGGGGGGCCATGAACACTGAAGCTTTCTTT. This sequence joins TRBV28 and TRBJ1-1; maybe TRBD1 (6 bases). V was clipped by 7 bases and J by 0 bases, with 15 bases between them. The CDR3 contains 15 residues. In germline, CDR1 is MDHEN, CDR2 SYDVKM.

The chain combines TRBV5-1 with TRBJ2-1; 12 positions agree with TRBD2. The CDR3 consists of 14 residues. Trimming took 3 bases from V and 15 from J; bases not matched to a gene: 10. CDR1 and CDR2 (germline): SGHRS, YFSETQ. In DNA form, the CDR3 reads TGCGCCAGCAGCTCAGAACCGACTAGCGGGAGACCGTTCTTC. Residues: CASSSEPTSGRPFF.

About this clone itself: Relative to the germline gene, one junction end is altered; a read error may explain this. The sample contains more than one DNA sequence encoding this CDR3. The rearrangement links TRBV20-1 to TRBJ2-5, with D unclear. The CDR3 runs to 11 residues. Germline V lookup: CDR1 DFQATT, CDR2 SNEGSKA (reference sequence). CDR3 bases: TGCAGCGCTACCCCTCAGGAGACCCAGTACTTC. Its protein product is CSATPQETQYF.

J is TRBJ2-7 and V is TRBV5-3; tentative D call: TRBD2 (6 bases). TRBV5-3 is an ORF; its function is uncertain. There are 16 residues in the CDR3. V dropped 0 bases and J dropped 3 bases, with 16 bases sitting between them. For the CDR3, the DNA is TGTGCCAGAAGCTTGGCCGGGGACTTGGTCTACTACGAGCAGTACTTC. Residues: CARSLAGDLVYYEQYF.

The V gene is TRBV2, the J gene TRBJ1-2; the D gene is possibly TRBD1 (6 bases). CDR3 length: 15 amino acids. Germline CDR1 SNHLY, CDR2 FYNNEI. V was pared by 6 bases and J by 0 bases, with 14 bases between. CDR3 in amino acids: CASRSIDRSNYGYTF. CDR3 coding DNA: TGTGCCAGCAGGAGTATAGACAGGTCTAACTATGGCTACACCTTC. Variable domain in full (rest from reference TRBV2 and TRBJ1-2): EPEVTQTPSHQVTQMGQEVILRCVPISNHLYFYWYRQILGQKVEFLVSFYNNEISEKSEIFDDQFSVERPDGSNFTLKIRSTKLEDSAMYFCASRSIDRSNYGYTFGSGTRLTVV.

This clone was observed a single time. Here the CDR3 DNA reads TGTGCCAGCAGCTCCCTGGCGGGGGCCCAAGAGACCCAGTACTTC. Translation gives CASSSLAGAQETQYF. The rearrangement joins TRBV5-4 to TRBJ2-5; D may be TRBD2 (7 bases). Trimming removed 3 bases from V and 1 base from J, with 13 bases in between. This CDR3 has 15 residues. CDR1 and CDR2 from the germline V gene are SGHNT and YYREEE (reference sequence).

This clone was counted once. CDR3 amino acids: CASSAEDRGPLSEAFF. The CDR3 region has the DNA TGTGCCAGCAGTGCAGAAGACAGGGGGCCTTTGTCTGAAGCTTTCTTT. The chain carries TRBV25-1 and TRBJ1-1, with TRBD1 identical over 10 bases. The CDR3 spans 16 residues. CDR1 MGHDK and CDR2 SYGVNS come from the germline V gene. The ends lost 4 bases at V and 6 bases at J; junction bases unmatched: 11.

The chain is built from TRBV5-1 and TRBJ2-2; TRBD1 is a possible D gene (5 bases). The V gene's germline CDR1 is SGHRS and CDR2 YFSETQ. The CDR3 extends over 15 amino acids. Trimming removed 0 bases from V and 6 bases from J, with 12 bases in between. The CDR3 protein is CASSLGFSGPGELFF. The CDR3 DNA reads TGCGCCAGCAGCTTGGGGTTCTCAGGGCCCGGGGAGCTGTTTTTT.

DNA of the CDR3: TGTGCCAGCAGCGTAGCGGCGGGTTTTCCCCCAGATACGCAGTATTTT. Protein product: CASSVAAGFPPDTQYF. This chain connects TRBV9 to TRBJ2-3, with a tentative D call TRBD2 (5 bases). Germline CDR1 reads SGDLS; CDR2 reads YYNGEE. The CDR3 length is 16 residues. Trimming pared 0 bases from V and 4 bases from J, leaving 15 bases between.

This clone appeared a few times. The V call is TRBV5-4, the J call TRBJ2-2; D is perhaps TRBD2 (5 bases). Germline CDR1 SGHNT, CDR2 YYREEE (reference sequence). Trimming pared 3 bases from V and 5 bases from J, leaving 14 bases between. CDR3 length: 15 residues. Written as DNA, the CDR3 is TGTGCCAGCAGCTCGGCGGGTAGGGAAACCGGGGAGCTGTTTTTT. Encoded protein: CASSSAGRETGELFF. Together with reference TRBV5-4 and TRBJ2-2, the CDR3 gives the full variable domain: ETGVTQSPTHLIKTRGQQVTLRCSSQSGHNTVSWYQQALGQGPQFIFQYYREEENGRGNFPPRFSGLQFPNYSSELNVNALELDDSALYLCASSSAGRETGELFFGEGSRLTVL.

The chain couples TRBV4-2 to TRBJ1-3; 7 bases are a match to TRBD1. Trimming removed 4 bases from V and 2 bases from J; junction bases left unmatched: 5. The CDR3 contains 15 residues. Germline CDR1 is LGHNA and CDR2 is YNFKEQ. The CDR3 is CASSPRDRAGNTIYF. CDR3 nucleotide sequence: TGTGCCAGCAGCCCCCGAGACAGGGCTGGAAACACCATATATTTT.

The V gene is TRBV7-8, the J gene TRBJ2-7, with 14 bases lining up with TRBD2. After removal of 2 bases from V and 6 bases from J, the junction contained 12 bases not matched to a gene. In germline, CDR1 is SGHVS, CDR2 FQNEAQ. This CDR3 has 18 residues. The CDR3 DNA reads TGTGCCAGCAGCTTACGGCTCCGACTAGCGGGGGGGCCGGGCGAGCAGTACTTC. It codes for CASSLRLRLAGGPGEQYF.

The genes are TRBV7-2 and TRBJ2-7, with 7 positions matching TRBD2. Germline-derived CDR1 and CDR2 are SGHTA and FQGNSA. The CDR3 sequence is 14 residues long. V was clipped by 1 base and J by 5 bases; unmatched bases: 5. CDR3 sequence reads: CASSLGLARHEQYF. The DNA for the CDR3 is TGTGCCAGCAGCTTAGGACTAGCTCGGCACGAGCAGTACTTC. The variable domain in full, completed from reference TRBV7-2 and TRBJ2-7, reads GAGVSQSPSNKVTEKGKDVELRCDPISGHTALYWYRQSLGQGLEFLIYFQGNSAPDKSGLPSDRFSAERTGGSVSTLTIQRTQQEDSAVYLCASSLGLARHEQYFGPGTRLTVT.

The CDR3 spells CASSSRGGIGELFF. CDR3 DNA: TGTGCCAGCAGTTCCCGTGGGGGGATCGGGGAGCTGTTTTTT. The rearrangement links TRBV6-1 to TRBJ2-2; D is possibly TRBD2 (6 bases). Germline loops: CDR1 MNHNS, CDR2 SASEGT. CDR3 size: 14 residues. V dropped 5 bases and J dropped 7 bases, with 14 bases sitting between them.

V is TRBV9 and J is TRBJ2-2; 10 bases are a match to TRBD2. Germline assignment: CDR1 SGDLS and CDR2 YYNGEE. This CDR3 comprises 17 residues. J was trimmed by 6 bases and V by 1 base; bases with no gene match: 9. The CDR3, as DNA: TGTGCCAGCAGCGTATCCGTGGGAGCGGGGGGGTCCGGGGAGCTGTTTTTT. The encoded protein is CASSVSVGAGGSGELFF.

A single count supports this clone. The V gene is TRBV5-1, the J gene TRBJ1-1, with a weak D call TRBD1 (5 bases). Trimming shortened V by 5 bases and J by 1 base, and 9 bases separated the two germline ends. From germline, CDR1 is SGHRS and CDR2 YFSETQ. The CDR3 runs 13 residues. CDR3 protein: CASRRTTNTEAFF. CDR3 nucleotides: TGCGCCAGCAGACGGACAACGAACACTGAAGCTTTCTTT. The variable domain in full, completed from reference TRBV5-1 and TRBJ1-1, reads KAGVTQTPRYLIKTRGQQVTLSCSPISGHRSVSWYQQTPGQGLQFLFEYFSETQRNKGNFPGRFSGRQFSNSRSEMNVSTLELGDSALYLCASRRTTNTEAFFGQGTRLTVV.

CDR3: CASSYGLAGQSSYEQYF. The CDR3 DNA is TGCGCCAGCAGCTACGGACTAGCGGGGCAATCATCCTACGAGCAGTACTTC. The chain recombines TRBV5-1 with TRBJ2-5; TRBD2 matches at 12 bases. The end of the DNA aligns better with TRBJ2-7, so the J call may be wrong. The CDR3 runs to 17 residues. Germline CDR1 and CDR2: SGHRS and YFSETQ.

The chain couples TRBV19 to TRBJ1-2; the D gene is possibly TRBD1 (6 bases). The germline V gene has CDR1 LNHDA and CDR2 SQIVND (reference sequence). The CDR3 loop spans 17 amino acids. V was cut by 2 bases and J by 0 bases, with 16 bases left in between. CDR3 sequence reads: CASSIQRTALTNYGYTF. Written as DNA, the CDR3 is TGTGCCAGTAGTATACAACGGACAGCTTTGACTAACTATGGCTACACCTTC.

This clone was recorded once. V usage is TRBV5-1 and J usage is TRBJ2-1, with 12 bases lining up with TRBD2. From germline, CDR1 is SGHRS and CDR2 YFSETQ. The J segment lost 0 bases and the V segment lost 4 bases, leaving 17 bases of the junction unmatched. The length of the CDR3 is 21 residues. The CDR3 protein is CASSPGRRLAGVGTSYNEQFF. The DNA of the CDR3 is TGCGCCAGCAGCCCGGGACGACGACTAGCGGGAGTGGGGACCTCCTACAATGAGCAGTTCTTC.

The chain employs TRBV7-2 and TRBJ2-7; 11 bases fit TRBD2. V shed 5 bases, J shed 3 bases, and the junction held 6 bases outside the gene matches. This CDR3 has 15 amino acids. Germline V gene data show CDR1 as SGHTA and CDR2 as FQGNSA. The CDR3 coding sequence is TGTGCCAGCAGCCCCGGACTAGCGGGTATCTACGAGCAGTACTTC. This gives the protein CASSPGLAGIYEQYF. Full variable domain (remainder filled in from reference TRBV7-2 and TRBJ2-7): GAGVSQSPSNKVTEKGKDVELRCDPISGHTALYWYRQSLGQGLEFLIYFQGNSAPDKSGLPSDRFSAERTGGSVSTLTIQRTQQEDSAVYLCASSPGLAGIYEQYFGPGTRLTVT.

The J gene is TRBJ2-5, the V gene TRBV7-2, with D perhaps matching TRBD1 (5 bases). TRBJ2-7 explains the end of the DNA better; the J call may be wrong. The CDR3 has 16 residues. Germline V gene lookup returns CDR1 SGHTA and CDR2 FQGNSA. The CDR3 DNA follows: TGTGCCAGCAGCTTGCAGGGTAGCTCCTCGAGCCACGAGCAGTACTTC. Translated, it gives CASSLQGSSSSHEQYF.

The V and J genes are TRBV6-6 and TRBJ2-5, with D possibly TRBD1 on 5 matching bases. The J call could be wrong; TRBJ2-7 is a better fit for the DNA end. This CDR3 contains 16 residues. CDR1 and CDR2 from the germline V gene are MNHNY and SVGAGI (reference sequence). The CDR3 region is CASSYLLTQGRYEQYF. The CDR3 coding sequence is TGTGCCAGCAGTTACCTCTTGACCCAGGGAAGATACGAGCAGTACTTC.

This clone was seen a single time. V and J are TRBV19 and TRBJ1-5, with TRBD1 as a possible D gene (6 bases). This CDR3 has 17 residues. Germline assignment: CDR1 LNHDA and CDR2 SQIVND (reference sequence). The V end was cut by 4 bases, the J end by 0 bases, with 16 bases between. Here the CDR3 reads CASSTTGRGYSNQPQHF. The DNA of the CDR3 is TGTGCCAGTAGTACCACAGGGAGGGGGTATAGCAATCAGCCCCAGCATTTT.

The gene calls are TRBV6-5 and TRBJ1-1, with a weak D call TRBD1 (5 bases). V lost 7 bases and J 1 base, leaving 7 bases between the germline ends. The CDR3 has 12 residues. The germline gives CDR1 MNHEY, CDR2 SVGAGI. CDR3: CASNTGNTEAFF. For the CDR3, the DNA is TGTGCCAGCAACACAGGGAACACTGAAGCTTTCTTT.

This clone occurred a few times. J is TRBJ1-1 and V is TRBV6-1; D uncertain. V shed 4 bases and J shed 5 bases, with 11 bases lying between them. CDR1 and CDR2 (germline): MNHNS, SASEGT. The CDR3 contains 13 residues. The CDR3 sequence is CASSVDPGTEAFF. The CDR3 nucleotides read TGTGCCAGCAGTGTTGACCCGGGGACTGAAGCTTTCTTT.

The rearrangement links TRBV19 to TRBJ1-1; D is unresolved. The CDR3 totals 14 residues. The V gene lost 1 base and the J gene lost 1 base, with 7 bases spanning the gap. Germline CDR1 reads LNHDA; CDR2 reads SQIVND (reference sequence). CDR3 protein: CASSIVQRNTEAFF. DNA for the CDR3: TGTGCCAGTAGTATAGTACAGAGGAACACTGAAGCTTTCTTT.

This clone was detected a few times. The CDR3 reads CASSLAPSGRYNEQFF. CDR3 nucleotides: TGCGCCAGCAGCTTGGCCCCTAGCGGGAGGTACAATGAGCAGTTCTTC. The V call is TRBV5-1, the J call TRBJ2-1; 11 bases match TRBD2. After removal of 0 bases from V and 4 bases from J, the junction contained 3 bases not matched to a gene. Germline CDR1 and CDR2: SGHRS and YFSETQ. CDR3 length: 16 residues.

The rearrangement links TRBV2 to TRBJ2-5; 11 bases agree with TRBD2. The length of the CDR3 is 17 residues. Germline V gene sequence: CDR1 SNHLY, CDR2 FYNNEI. V was clipped by 5 bases and J by 2 bases; unmatched bases: 10. CDR3 bases: TGTGCCAGCAGTAGGGCTAGCGGGGGGCTTACTCAAGAGACCCAGTACTTC. As protein: CASSRASGGLTQETQYF.

The CDR3 nucleotides read TGTGCCAGTAGTACGGGACAGGGGTCCTACGAGCAGTACTTC. It yields the protein CASSTGQGSYEQYF. The chain has TRBV19 and TRBJ2-7; TRBD1 matches 10 bases. CDR1 is LNHDA and CDR2 is SQIVND in the germline V gene (reference sequence). V was clipped by 4 bases and J by 1 base; unmatched bases: 1. The CDR3 consists of 14 residues.